Listed here are 13 T cell receptor beta chains from one sample, sequenced in a study of shared clonotypes between healthy human individuals. Only in-frame clones appear in the TCRdb table, and some are missing; sequencing was by immunoSEQ multiplex PCR. The sample shows about 2 million clones, about 95% of them seen only once. CD8 cells regarded as naive lacked CD45RO, were positively chosen for CCR7, and omitted terminally differentiated effector memory CD45RA+ cells. Sequencing used naive CD8+ T cells sorted from blood. Receptor source: a young man in good health.

CDR3 nucleotide sequence: TGTGCCAGCAGCTTAGCGGGGTGGGGCAATGAGCAGTTCTTC. The encoded protein is CASSLAGWGNEQFF. The chain uses TRBV7-2 and TRBJ2-1; D not resolved. V lost 0 bases, J lost 6 bases, and 9 bases lay in between. This CDR3 comprises 14 residues. CDR1 is SGHTA and CDR2 is FQGNSA in the germline V gene.

In nucleotides, the CDR3 is TGTGCCAGCAGCGTAGGCGAGAGCGGGACAAGGACCTACGAGCAGTACTTC. Protein sequence: CASSVGESGTRTYEQYF. The chain combines TRBV9 with TRBJ2-7, with a tentative D call TRBD2 (7 bases). V was trimmed by 0 bases and J by 2 bases, leaving 18 bases between them. The germline CDR1 and CDR2 sequences are SGDLS and YYNGEE. This CDR3 region has 17 residues.

The chain carries TRBV19 and TRBJ2-7, with TRBD2 as a possible D gene (6 bases). Germline CDR1 LNHDA, CDR2 SQIVND (reference sequence). The CDR3 has 14 amino acids. V was shortened by 5 bases and J by 4 bases, with 15 bases between the two germline ends. The CDR3 DNA reads TGTGCCAGTAGTGTCTGGGACGGGAGATACGAGCAGTACTTC. Its protein is CASSVWDGRYEQYF.

The chain uses TRBV11-2 and TRBJ1-1; 8 bases agree with TRBD1. V was clipped by 0 bases and J by 4 bases; unmatched bases: 13. From germline, CDR1 is SGHAT and CDR2 FQNNGV. The CDR3 length is 18 residues. This chain's CDR3 is CASSLDRPGTGWGTEAFF. The CDR3 nucleotides read TGTGCCAGCAGCTTAGACCGTCCCGGGACAGGTTGGGGCACTGAAGCTTTCTTT.

The rearrangement joins TRBV6-6 to TRBJ1-4, with 9 bases aligning to TRBD1. The CDR3 totals 14 residues. Unmatched junction bases numbered 6, after V lost 7 bases and J lost 6 bases. Germline V gene data show CDR1 as MNHNY and CDR2 as SVGAGI (reference sequence). As DNA, the CDR3 is TGTGCCAGCATTACAGGGGGCGCGGATGAAAAACTGTTTTTT. Its translation: CASITGGADEKLFF.

The chain links TRBV7-2 to TRBJ2-3; 9 positions agree with TRBD1. CDR1 is SGHTA and CDR2 is FQGNSA in the germline V gene. Trimming cost V 1 base and J 2 bases; bases outside gene matches: 10. CDR3 size: 18 residues. The CDR3 DNA reads TGTGCCAGCAGCTTAGGGGACAGGGCTTCTTCTTACACAGATACGCAGTATTTT. Translation: CASSLGDRASSYTDTQYF.

A word on this clone: The sample contains more than one DNA sequence encoding this CDR3. The gene calls are TRBV7-8 and TRBJ2-7; D not certain. The CDR3 contains 12 residues. The V gene's germline CDR1 is SGHVS and CDR2 FQNEAQ. Between the trimmed V and J ends, which lost 5 bases and 3 bases, there was a span of 8 bases. The CDR3: CASSLYSYEQYF. The CDR3 DNA sequence: TGTGCCAGCAGCCTCTACAGCTACGAGCAGTACTTC.

The genes are TRBV19 and TRBJ2-1; the D is unclear. This CDR3 spans 13 amino acids. Germline V CDR1 and CDR2: LNHDA, SQIVND (reference sequence). Trimming removed 5 bases from V and 5 bases from J, with 10 bases in between. The CDR3 sequence: CASSPGPNNEQFF. DNA of the CDR3: TGTGCCAGTAGTCCCGGGCCAAACAATGAGCAGTTCTTC.

The CDR3 sequence is CASSLESGQGSYEQYF. CDR3 nucleotide sequence: TGTGCCAGCAGCTTAGAGTCGGGACAGGGTTCCTACGAGCAGTACTTC. This rearrangement joins TRBV7-6 to TRBJ2-7; 9 bases map to TRBD1. Losses at the gene ends were 1 base for V and 1 base for J; bases not matched to a gene: 5. Germline CDR1 SGHVS, CDR2 FNYEAQ. There are 16 residues in the CDR3.

This chain uses TRBV27 with TRBJ2-1; D uncertain. The germline V gene has CDR1 MNHEY and CDR2 SMNVEV (reference sequence). V shed 1 base and J shed 7 bases, with 8 bases lying between them. The CDR3 is 13 residues long. The CDR3 region is CASSLLGWNEQFF. CDR3 bases: TGTGCCAGCAGTTTATTGGGGTGGAATGAGCAGTTCTTC.

This clone was observed a single time. The chain has TRBV30 and TRBJ1-2, with 7 bases that match TRBD1. This CDR3 has 14 residues. Germline assignment: CDR1 GTSNPN and CDR2 SVGIG (reference sequence). The V and J ends lost 1 base and 2 bases, in that order; junction bases with no gene match: 4. CDR3 sequence: CAWSETGINYGYTF. The CDR3 DNA sequence: TGTGCCTGGAGTGAGACAGGGATCAACTATGGCTACACCTTC.

This rearrangement joins TRBV4-3 to TRBJ1-2; weak D call: TRBD1 (6 bases). Germline CDR1 and CDR2: LGHNA and YSLEER. The ends were cut back, 0 bases at V and 0 bases at J, with 11 bases in the middle. The CDR3 has 16 amino acids. CDR3 sequence reads: CASSQDHGTPNYGYTF. DNA of the CDR3: TGCGCCAGCAGCCAAGATCATGGGACACCTAACTATGGCTACACCTTC.

Concerning this clone: The same CDR3 can be traced to other DNA sequences in this sample. This sequence joins TRBV13 and TRBJ2-3; D is perhaps TRBD2 (5 bases). Germline V gene data show CDR1 as PRHDT and CDR2 as FYEKMQ (reference sequence). There are 14 residues in the CDR3. V lost 3 bases, J lost 1 base, and 8 bases lay in between. The CDR3 sequence is CASSFVGGTDTQYF. In nucleotides, the CDR3 is TGTGCCAGCAGCTTCGTCGGGGGCACAGATACGCAGTATTTT.